The clone carrying this T cell receptor (beta chain) was observed once. Its target is not known. V lost 0 bases and J 8 bases, leaving 21 bases between the germline ends. This CDR3 is 17 amino acids long. From germline, CDR1 is SGHDT and CDR2 YYEEEE. This sample is part of a study of cytomegalovirus exposure and HLA in healthy donors. General study results and limits: V- and J-gene trimming of TCR beta was linked (in a later analysis) to a missense DCLRE1C variant.

PCR primers comprised 60 Vbeta and 13 Jbeta primers. Clones were sequenced by immunoSEQ multiplex PCR, and TCRdb holds only the in-frame ones, with some missing. The repertoire holds approximately 150,000 clones, with more than 70% as singletons. This receptor was obtained from a man between 18 and 29 years old in good health and CMV-seropositive. Sequencing input: PBMCs. The chain recombines TRBV5-6 with TRBJ2-1, with D possibly matching TRBD2 (7 bases). The CDR3 sequence is CASSLDPSGTGGHEQFF. The CDR3 DNA follows: TGTGCCAGCAGCTTGGACCCTAGCGGAACGGGGGGCCATGAGCAGTTCTTC.